The rows below give T cell receptor beta chains drawn from one sample of a study of blood T cells in healthy people across ages. Via MiXCR, TCRdb re-called the 5' RACE reads, giving one row per CDR3 protein. The sample comprises over 750,000 distinct CDR3 sequences, roughly 25% of which are singletons, and 9% to 9.5% rests with the top ten. The data were also submitted as part of a second study, on T cells of mothers and their children.

The sample comprised blood. The source of these receptors is a boy younger than 18 in good health. CDR3s include the opening cysteine and the closing phenylalanine or tryptophan. The D gene is left open where the match is weak. Part of the rows lack a size; the others show once, few, many or a class for expanded clones.

CDR3 length: 14; V gene: TRBV4-1; clone size: few; D gene: NA; J gene: TRBJ2-5; CDR3 protein: CASSQGPDEETQYF; CDR3 DNA: TGCGCCAGCAGCCAAGGGCCGGATGAAGAGACCCAGTACTTC
CDR3 length: 13; V gene: TRBV6-5; clone size: NA; D gene: TRBD1; J gene: TRBJ1-2; CDR3 protein: CASSVGTGMRYTF; CDR3 DNA: TGTGCCAGCAGTGTGGGGACAGGGATGCGCTACACCTTC
CDR3 length: 14; V gene: TRBV7-9; clone size: NA; D gene: TRBD2; J gene: TRBJ2-7; CDR3 protein: CASSHRTSGYEQYF; CDR3 DNA: TGCGCCAGCAGCCATAGGACTAGCGGCTACGAGCAGTACTTC
CDR3 length: 14; V gene: TRBV4-3; clone size: NA; D gene: TRBD1; J gene: TRBJ1-5; CDR3 protein: CTSSRGQGNQPQHF; CDR3 DNA: TGCACCAGCAGCCGGGGACAGGGCAATCAGCCCCAGCATTTT
CDR3 length: 16; V gene: TRBV12-3/TRBV12-4; clone size: few; D gene: TRBD1; J gene: TRBJ2-5; CDR3 protein: CASSTAATGEWETQYF; CDR3 DNA: TGTGCCAGCAGCACAGCCGCTACAGGGGAGTGGGAGACCCAGTACTTC
CDR3 length: 17; V gene: TRBV15; clone size: NA; D gene: NA; J gene: TRBJ2-1; CDR3 protein: CATSPRYTLSSYNEQFF; CDR3 DNA: TGTGCCACCAGCCCGCGTTACACCCTCAGCTCCTACAATGAGCAGTTCTTC
CDR3 length: 15; V gene: TRBV2; clone size: NA; D gene: TRBD2; J gene: TRBJ2-1; CDR3 protein: CASSENSGIYNEQFF; CDR3 DNA: TGTGCCAGCAGTGAAAATAGCGGGATCTACAATGAGCAGTTCTTC
CDR3 length: 14; V gene: TRBV7-3; clone size: NA; D gene: NA; J gene: TRBJ2-7; CDR3 protein: CASSLRGLGDEQYF; CDR3 DNA: TGTGCCAGCAGCTTAAGGGGGCTCGGGGACGAGCAGTACTTC
CDR3 length: 16; V gene: TRBV12-3/TRBV12-4; clone size: NA; D gene: NA; J gene: TRBJ1-1; CDR3 protein: CASSLRQVGMNTEAFF; CDR3 DNA: TGTGCCAGCAGTTTAAGACAGGTGGGGATGAACACTGAAGCTTTCTTT
CDR3 length: 13; V gene: TRBV14; clone size: NA; D gene: TRBD1; J gene: TRBJ1-6; CDR3 protein: CASRMDRDSPLHF; CDR3 DNA: TGTGCCAGCAGAATGGACAGGGATTCACCCCTCCACTTT
CDR3 length: 15; V gene: TRBV7-9; clone size: few; D gene: NA; J gene: TRBJ2-3; CDR3 protein: CASSLVDRYGDSQYF; CDR3 DNA: TGTGCCAGCAGCTTAGTCGATCGCTATGGGGATAGCCAGTATTTT
CDR3 length: 14; V gene: TRBV4-1; clone size: few; D gene: NA; J gene: TRBJ1-6; CDR3 protein: CASSPPGENSPLHF; CDR3 DNA: TGCGCCAGCAGCCCCCCCGGGGAGAATTCACCCCTCCACTTT